This is a list of T cell receptor beta chains from one sample in a study of T cell responses to AZD1222 COVID-19 vaccine. Generated by immunoSEQ multiplex PCR, the TCRdb table keeps only in-frame clones and is missing some. The sample records 75,000 to 85,000 clones, about three quarters being singletons. The sample here was peripheral blood, taken 28 days after the second dose of the MenACWY control vaccine. These receptors were collected from an adult who received the MenACWY meningococcal vaccine as a control. The CDR3 runs from the conserved cysteine through the conserved F or W. Clone sizes are given selectively: once, few, many, or a class where the clone is expanded.

V: TRBV20-1
J: TRBJ1-1
size: -
CDR3: CSASQMGSGSTEAFF

V: TRBV19
J: TRBJ2-2
size: -
CDR3: CASNRGAGPGELFF

V: TRBV12-3/TRBV12-4
J: TRBJ2-7
size: -
CDR3: CASSGGFEQYF

V: TRBV19
J: TRBJ2-3
size: -
CDR3: CASSIGTGVGQYF

V: TRBV6-5
J: TRBJ2-3
size: -
CDR3: CASRGSGRADTQYF

V: TRBV19
J: TRBJ1-1
size: -
CDR3: CASISPARRGGNTEAFF

V: TRBV4-1
J: TRBJ1-1
size: -
CDR3: CASSQVGTGNTEAFF

V: TRBV7-6
J: TRBJ2-1
size: -
CDR3: CASSPDRGLYNEQFF

V: TRBV2
J: TRBJ2-7
size: few
CDR3: CASSPPYPGYEQYF

V: TRBV28
J: TRBJ1-5
size: few
CDR3: CASSLWKGYSNQPQHF

V: TRBV3-1/TRBV3-2
J: TRBJ1-1
size: -
CDR3: CASSQEGTPEAFF